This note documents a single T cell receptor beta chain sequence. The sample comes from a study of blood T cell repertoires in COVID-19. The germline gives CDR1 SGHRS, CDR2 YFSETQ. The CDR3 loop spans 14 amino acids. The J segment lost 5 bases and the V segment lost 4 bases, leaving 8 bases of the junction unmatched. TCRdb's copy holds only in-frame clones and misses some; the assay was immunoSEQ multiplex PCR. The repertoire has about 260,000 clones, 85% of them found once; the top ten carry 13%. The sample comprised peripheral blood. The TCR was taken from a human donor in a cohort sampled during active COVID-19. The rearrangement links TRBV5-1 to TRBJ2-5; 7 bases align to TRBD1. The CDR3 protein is CASSRETGFETQYF. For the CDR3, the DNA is TGCGCCAGCAGCAGGGAGACAGGGTTCGAGACCCAGTACTTC.